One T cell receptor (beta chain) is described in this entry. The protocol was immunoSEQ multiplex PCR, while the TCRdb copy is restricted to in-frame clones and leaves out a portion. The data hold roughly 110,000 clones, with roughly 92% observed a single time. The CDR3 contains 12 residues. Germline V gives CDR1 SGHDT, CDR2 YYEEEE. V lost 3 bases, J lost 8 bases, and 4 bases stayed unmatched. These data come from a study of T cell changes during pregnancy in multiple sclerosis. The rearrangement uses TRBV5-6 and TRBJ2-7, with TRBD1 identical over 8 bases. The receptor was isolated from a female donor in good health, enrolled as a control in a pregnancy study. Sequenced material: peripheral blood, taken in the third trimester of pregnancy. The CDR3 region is CASSSDRGKQYF. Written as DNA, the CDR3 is TGTGCCAGCAGCTCAGACAGGGGTAAGCAGTACTTC. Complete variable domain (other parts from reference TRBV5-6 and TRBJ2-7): DAGVTQSPTHLIKTRGQQVTLRCSPKSGHDTVSWYQQALGQGPQFIFQYYEEEERQRGNFPDRFSGHQFPNYSSELNVNALLLGDSALYLCASSSDRGKQYFGPGTRLTVT.